This TCR beta chain emerged from a study of Ad26.COV2.S vaccination and SARS-CoV-2 variants. Germline lookup yields CDR1 SEHNR and CDR2 FQNEAQ (reference sequence). Trimming removed 2 bases from V and 3 bases from J; junction bases left unmatched: 8. The CDR3 is 16 residues long. Clones were read by immunoSEQ multiplex PCR, and TCRdb kept only the in-frame ones, dropping some. The profile shows roughly 380,000 clones, 90% to 95% of them singletons. Sequences were derived from peripheral blood, sampled after recovery from COVID-19. The TCR originated in a human donor who had recovered from COVID-19. This chain connects TRBV7-9 to TRBJ2-7, with 9 bases that match TRBD1. The CDR3 protein is CASSLWGTGTLYEQYF. The CDR3 coding sequence is TGTGCCAGCAGCTTATGGGGGACAGGGACTCTCTACGAGCAGTACTTC.